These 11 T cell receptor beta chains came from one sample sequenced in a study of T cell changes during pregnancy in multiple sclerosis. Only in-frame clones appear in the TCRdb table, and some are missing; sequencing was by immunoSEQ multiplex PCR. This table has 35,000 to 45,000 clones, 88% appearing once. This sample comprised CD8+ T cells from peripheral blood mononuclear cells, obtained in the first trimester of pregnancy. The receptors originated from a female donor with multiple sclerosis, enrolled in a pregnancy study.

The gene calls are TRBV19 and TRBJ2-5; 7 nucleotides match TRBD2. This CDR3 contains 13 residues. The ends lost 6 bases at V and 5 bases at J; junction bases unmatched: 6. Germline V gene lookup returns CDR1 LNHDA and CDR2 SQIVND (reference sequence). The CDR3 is CASRVAGEETQYF. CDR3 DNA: TGTGCCAGTAGGGTAGCGGGTGAGGAGACCCAGTACTTC.

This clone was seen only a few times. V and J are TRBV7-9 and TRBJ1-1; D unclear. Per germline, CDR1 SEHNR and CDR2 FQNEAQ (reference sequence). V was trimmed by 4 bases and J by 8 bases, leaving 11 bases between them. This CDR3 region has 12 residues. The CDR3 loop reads CASSSGSPEAFF. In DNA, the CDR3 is TGTGCCAGCAGCTCCGGGAGCCCAGAAGCTTTCTTT.

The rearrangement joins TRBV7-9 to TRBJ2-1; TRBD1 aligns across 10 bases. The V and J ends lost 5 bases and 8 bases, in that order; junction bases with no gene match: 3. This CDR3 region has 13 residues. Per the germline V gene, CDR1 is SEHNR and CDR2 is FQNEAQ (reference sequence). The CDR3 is CASSQTGGHEQFF. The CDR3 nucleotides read TGTGCCAGCAGCCAGACAGGGGGCCATGAGCAGTTCTTC.

The chain's CDR3 is CASSPFSQRGMETQYF. CDR3 coding DNA: TGTGCCAGCAGTCCGTTTTCTCAGCGGGGGATGGAGACCCAGTACTTC. The chain recombines TRBV6-6 with TRBJ2-5, with TRBD2 matching 8 bases. CDR1 MNHNY and CDR2 SVGAGI come from the germline V gene (reference sequence). The CDR3 loop spans 16 amino acids. V lost 5 bases and J lost 5; bases outside the gene matches: 13.

Here the CDR3 DNA reads TGCGCCAGCAGCTTGGGGGCCGACGGCAATCAGCCCCAGCATTTT. Protein sequence: CASSLGADGNQPQHF. The chain combines TRBV5-1 with TRBJ1-5; no definite D call. This CDR3 comprises 15 residues. CDR1 is SGHRS and CDR2 is YFSETQ in the germline V gene. Trimming stripped 0 bases from V and 2 bases from J, with 9 bases between.

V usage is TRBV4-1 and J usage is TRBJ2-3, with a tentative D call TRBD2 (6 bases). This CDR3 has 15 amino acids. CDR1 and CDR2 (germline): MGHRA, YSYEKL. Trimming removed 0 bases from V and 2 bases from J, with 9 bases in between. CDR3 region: CASSQDTGVTDTQYF. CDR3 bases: TGCGCCAGCAGCCAAGATACGGGGGTCACAGATACGCAGTATTTT.

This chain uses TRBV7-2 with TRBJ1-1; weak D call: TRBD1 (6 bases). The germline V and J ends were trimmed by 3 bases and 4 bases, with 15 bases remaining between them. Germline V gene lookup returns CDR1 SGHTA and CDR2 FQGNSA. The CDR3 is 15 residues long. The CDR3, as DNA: TGTGCCAGCAGCTTCCCGCAGGGGTACGGCACTGAAGCTTTCTTT. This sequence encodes CASSFPQGYGTEAFF.

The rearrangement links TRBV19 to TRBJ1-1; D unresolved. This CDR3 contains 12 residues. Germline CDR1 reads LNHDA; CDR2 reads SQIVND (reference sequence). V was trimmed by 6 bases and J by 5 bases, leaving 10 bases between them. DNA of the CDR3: TGTGCCAGTAGACTCGGTTGGACTGAAGCTTTCTTT. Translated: CASRLGWTEAFF.

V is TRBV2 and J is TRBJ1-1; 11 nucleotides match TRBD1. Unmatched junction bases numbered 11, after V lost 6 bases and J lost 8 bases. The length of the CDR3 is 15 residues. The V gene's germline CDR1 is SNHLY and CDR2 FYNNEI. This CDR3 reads CASRQPGQGVEEAFF. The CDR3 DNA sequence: TGTGCCAGCAGGCAACCGGGACAGGGGGTCGAGGAAGCTTTCTTT.

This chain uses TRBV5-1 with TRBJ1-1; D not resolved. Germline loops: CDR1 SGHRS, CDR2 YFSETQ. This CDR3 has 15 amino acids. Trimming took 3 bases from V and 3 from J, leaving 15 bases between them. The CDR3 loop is CASSYSEEGDTEAFF. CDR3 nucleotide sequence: TGCGCCAGCAGCTACTCTGAGGAGGGCGACACTGAAGCTTTCTTT.

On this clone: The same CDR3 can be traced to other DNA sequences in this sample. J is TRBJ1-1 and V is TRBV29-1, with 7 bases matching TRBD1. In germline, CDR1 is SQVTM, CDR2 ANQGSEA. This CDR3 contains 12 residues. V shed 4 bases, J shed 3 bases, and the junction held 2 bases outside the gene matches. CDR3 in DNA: TGCAGCGTTGGAGGGGGCTACACTGAAGCTTTCTTT. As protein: CSVGGGYTEAFF. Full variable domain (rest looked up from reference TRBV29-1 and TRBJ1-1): SAVISQKPSRDICQRGTSLTIQCQVDSQVTMMFWYRQQPGQSLTLIATANQGSEATYESGFVIDKFPISRPNLTFSTLTVSNMSPEDSSIYLCSVGGGYTEAFFGQGTRLTVV.